The next 6 T cell receptor beta chains were all read from a single sample in a study of T cell repertoires in cytomegalovirus infection (dated by TCRdb to about 2019). The antigens of these receptors remain unknown. These reads were obtained on an Illumina HiSeq 1500. Using fastp trimming at Q25 and MiXCR clonotype assembly, TCRdb reanalyzed the public sequencing data and kept in-frame beta chains. Here each entry gathers all rows of one CDR3 protein and keeps the most common genes and DNA. For this sample the table gives about 740,000 distinct CDR3 sequences, of which roughly 36% were detected only once. Of the sample, 18% is held by the ten largest clones. Per the publication, the treatment or condition label means: in vitro stimulation with specific CMV peptide epitopes to enrich CMV-specific T cells. The sample in question was cultured PBMCs, obtained from culture after CMV antigen stimulation. These receptors came from a human donor in good health (CMV status not recorded). Some clones in this sample may be carry-over from other donors' samples.

V gene TRBV4-3 combines with J gene TRBJ2-3; maybe TRBD1 (5 bases). Germline CDR1 is LGHNA and CDR2 is YSLEER. This CDR3 comprises 17 residues. V gave up 1 base and J gave up 1 base, with 15 bases separating them. CDR3 coding DNA: TGCGCCAGCAGCCAAGGGACAAATTTTTGGGGCACAGATACGCAGTATTTT. This codes for CASSQGTNFWGTDTQYF.

The CDR3 loop is CASSPFRDRGSNQPQHF. The CDR3 DNA reads TGTGCCAGCAGCCCATTCCGGGACAGGGGTTCCAATCAGCCCCAGCATTTT. V is TRBV7-9 and J is TRBJ1-5; the match to TRBD1 covers 10 bases. The germline V gene has CDR1 SEHNR and CDR2 FQNEAQ (reference sequence). The CDR3 extends over 17 amino acids. J lost 3 bases, V lost 5 bases, and 10 bases had no gene match.

This sequence joins TRBV7-2 and TRBJ2-7; 13 bases line up with TRBD2. The V and J ends lost 5 bases and 3 bases, in that order; junction bases with no gene match: 10. The germline V gene encodes CDR1 SGHTA and CDR2 FQGNSA. The CDR3 length is 17 residues. CDR3 coding DNA: TGTGCCAGCAGCCTACTAGCGGGGGGGCTAAGTCACTACGAGCAGTACTTC. Protein: CASSLLAGGLSHYEQYF.

Regarding this clonotype: Without the conserved terminal phenylalanine or tryptophan, this CDR3 likely stems from a read error. This chain links TRBV12-3 or TRBV12-4 with TRBJ2-7, with 8 positions matching TRBD2. The CDR3 consists of 16 residues. V shed 6 bases and J 0 bases; nucleotides not matched to a gene: 10. As DNA, the CDR3 is TGTGCCAGCAGGCGGCATAGCGGGGCCTCCTCCTACGAGCAGTACCTC. This sequence encodes CASRRHSGASSYEQYL.

This clonotype has a handful of counts. The V call is TRBV15, the J call TRBJ1-5; D is ambiguous. Looked up from germline, CDR1 is LNHNV and CDR2 is YYDKDF (reference sequence). Trimming pared 8 bases from V and 6 bases from J, leaving 17 bases between. This CDR3 contains 14 residues. CDR3 region: CATSPMRVVQPQHF. The CDR3 DNA is TGTGCCACCTCTCCCATGCGGGTGGTTCAGCCCCAGCATTTT.

This clonotype was seen a handful of times. The CDR3 nucleotides are TGTGCCAGCAGCCCTCAGCGGCGTATCACCGGGGAGCTGTTTTTT. As protein: CASSPQRRITGELFF. This chain links TRBV7-2 with TRBJ2-2; tentatively, D is TRBD2 (5 bases). Trimming took 5 bases from V and 4 from J, leaving 14 bases between them. This CDR3 spans 15 amino acids. Germline-derived CDR1 and CDR2 are SGHTA and FQGNSA.